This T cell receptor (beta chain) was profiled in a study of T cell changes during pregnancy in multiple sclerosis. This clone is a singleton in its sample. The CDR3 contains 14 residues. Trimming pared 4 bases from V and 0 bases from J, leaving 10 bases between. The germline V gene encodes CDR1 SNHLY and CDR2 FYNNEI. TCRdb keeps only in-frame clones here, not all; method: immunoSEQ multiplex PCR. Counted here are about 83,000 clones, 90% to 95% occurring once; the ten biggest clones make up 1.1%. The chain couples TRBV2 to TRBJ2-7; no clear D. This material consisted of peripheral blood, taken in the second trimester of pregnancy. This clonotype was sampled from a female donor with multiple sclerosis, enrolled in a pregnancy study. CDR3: CASSVPPSSYEQYF. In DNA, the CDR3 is TGTGCCAGCAGTGTGCCTCCTAGCTCCTACGAGCAGTACTTC.